The rows below give T cell receptor beta chains drawn from one sample of a study of blood T cell repertoires in COVID-19. The table came from immunoSEQ multiplex PCR; TCRdb's copy has only in-frame clones and leaves some out. The table records some 51,000 clones, approximately 86% of them present only once. Sequenced input: peripheral blood. These TCRs come from a man aged 55 to 70 with acute or convalescent COVID-19. Each CDR3 is given with its conserved first and last residue. D genes are given only for firm matches. Size is omitted from some rows. Given values are once, few, many or a class for expanded clones.

TRBV7-9,NA,once,TRBJ2-2,CASSHPGGNTGELFF,TGTGCCAGCAGCCATCCCGGGGGGAACACCGGGGAGCTGTTTTTT
TRBV4-2,TRBD1,NA,TRBJ2-2,CASSLSQDRGPGELFF,TGTGCCAGCAGCCTAAGTCAGGACAGGGGTCCCGGGGAGCTGTTTTTT
TRBV11-3,TRBD1,NA,TRBJ2-5,CASSRDRDRSQETQYF,TGTGCCAGCAGCAGAGACAGGGACCGTAGCCAAGAGACCCAGTACTTC
TRBV24-1,TRBD2,NA,TRBJ2-3,CATSEGLAARSTDTQYF,TGTGCCACCAGTGAGGGACTAGCGGCTCGAAGCACAGATACGCAGTATTTT
TRBV5-1,NA,NA,TRBJ2-7,CASSIETGYEQYF,TGCGCCAGCAGCATAGAGACAGGCTACGAGCAGTACTTC
TRBV10-3,NA,NA,TRBJ2-3,CAISELTGTDTQYF,TGTGCCATCAGTGAACTAACAGGGACAGATACGCAGTATTTT
TRBV28,TRBD2,NA,TRBJ2-7,CASSSPSGGLYEQYF,TGTGCCAGCAGCTCGCCTTCGGGGGGGCTCTACGAGCAGTACTTC
TRBV15,TRBD2,NA,TRBJ2-1,CATSRESRERAYNEQFF,TGTGCCACCAGCAGAGAGTCGCGGGAGAGAGCCTACAATGAGCAGTTCTTC
TRBV2,TRBD2,NA,TRBJ2-3,CASSPTLAGGRTDTQYF,TGTGCCAGCAGTCCCACACTAGCGGGGGGACGGACAGATACGCAGTATTTT
TRBV6-5,TRBD1,NA,TRBJ2-1,CASRGQETYNEQFF,TGTGCCAGCAGAGGACAGGAGACCTACAATGAGCAGTTCTTC
TRBV19,NA,NA,TRBJ1-5,CASSMGQAPNQPQHF,TGTGCCAGTAGTATGGGCCAGGCCCCAAATCAGCCCCAGCATTTT
TRBV27,TRBD1,few,TRBJ2-2,CASRKDRVNGELFF,TGTGCCAGCAGAAAGGACAGGGTAAACGGGGAGCTGTTTTTT
TRBV29-1,TRBD1,NA,TRBJ1-3,CSVHDRGGNTIYF,TGCAGCGTTCATGACAGGGGCGGAAACACCATATATTTT
TRBV4-1,TRBD2,NA,TRBJ2-7,CASSQDPIGLAGNAYF,TGCGCCAGCAGCCAAGACCCTATCGGACTAGCGGGAAATGCGTACTTC
TRBV2,TRBD1,NA,TRBJ1-4,CASSPIAQGAPHEKLFF,TGTGCCAGCAGTCCCATAGCTCAGGGGGCGCCCCATGAAAAACTGTTTTTT
TRBV7-2,TRBD1,few,TRBJ1-1,CASRRTPDRATEAFF,TGTGCCAGCAGACGTACCCCCGACAGGGCGACTGAAGCTTTCTTT
TRBV9,NA,NA,TRBJ2-3,CASSVAFPSTDTQYF,TGTGCCAGCAGCGTGGCTTTTCCTAGCACAGATACGCAGTATTTT
TRBV11-2,NA,NA,TRBJ2-7,CASSLGGTLTYEQYF,TGTGCCAGCAGCTTAGGCGGGACGTTAACCTACGAGCAGTACTTC
TRBV7-8,NA,NA,TRBJ2-5,CASSSTGEETQYF,TGTGCCAGCAGCTCGACAGGAGAAGAGACCCAGTACTTC
TRBV19,TRBD2,once,TRBJ2-2,CASSTSGGPNTGELFF,TGTGCCAGCTCGACTAGCGGGGGGCCGAACACCGGGGAGCTGTTTTTT
TRBV6-4,TRBD2,once,TRBJ2-1,CASSNIAGSYNEQFF,TGTGCCAGCAGTAATATAGCGGGGTCCTACAATGAGCAGTTCTTC
TRBV27,TRBD2,NA,TRBJ2-5,CASTPETSGVQETQYF,TGTGCCAGCACCCCCGAGACTAGCGGGGTACAAGAGACCCAGTACTTC
TRBV28,NA,NA,TRBJ2-1,CASRNVGAPYNEQFF,TGTGCCAGCAGGAACGTGGGCGCTCCCTACAATGAGCAGTTCTTC
TRBV6-1,TRBD1,NA,TRBJ1-2,CASSPGTVYGYTF,TGTGCCAGCAGTCCCGGGACAGTCTATGGCTACACCTTC
TRBV3-1/TRBV3-2,TRBD1,NA,TRBJ2-3,CASSQVTGVTQYF,TGTGCCAGCAGCCAAGTAACAGGGGTTACGCAGTATTTT
TRBV6-2/TRBV6-3,NA,NA,TRBJ2-1,CASSLRDNEQFF,TGTGCCAGCAGCTTACGAGACAATGAGCAGTTCTTC
TRBV3-1/TRBV3-2,NA,few,TRBJ1-2,CASSQAINYGYTF,TGTGCCAGCAGCCAAGCTATTAACTATGGCTACACCTTC
TRBV6-5,TRBD2,NA,TRBJ2-7,CASSYSSGISYEQYF,TGTGCCAGCAGTTACTCTAGCGGGATCTCCTACGAGCAGTACTTC
TRBV10-1,TRBD2,NA,TRBJ2-1,CASSDAASGSNNEQFF,TGCGCCAGCAGTGATGCGGCTAGCGGGAGCAACAATGAGCAGTTCTTC
TRBV5-1,TRBD2,NA,TRBJ2-3,CASSLLGGRAADTQYF,TGCGCCAGCAGCTTGCTGGGCGGGAGGGCGGCAGATACGCAGTATTTT
TRBV10-1,NA,NA,TRBJ2-5,CASSSSSTGETQYF,TGCGCCAGCAGTTCCAGCAGCACGGGGGAGACCCAGTACTTC
TRBV3-1/TRBV3-2,NA,NA,TRBJ2-5,CASSQGRGDYF,TGTGCCAGCAGCCAAGGGCGGGGCGATTACTTC
TRBV27,NA,NA,TRBJ1-1,CASSLSGRMNTEAFF,TGTGCCAGCAGTTTATCTGGGCGCATGAACACTGAAGCTTTCTTT
TRBV6-1,NA,once,TRBJ2-4,CASREGQSNANIQYF,TGTGCCAGCAGAGAAGGACAGAGCAATGCAAACATTCAGTACTTC
TRBV29-1,TRBD2,NA,TRBJ2-7,CSVDDSGGYEQYF,TGCAGCGTTGATGATAGCGGGGGCTACGAGCAGTACTTC
TRBV6-5,NA,NA,TRBJ1-2,CASTDGGYGYTF,TGTGCCAGCACCGACGGCGGGTATGGCTACACCTTC
TRBV6-5,NA,NA,TRBJ1-1,CASSRQRNTEAFF,TGTGCCAGCAGTAGACAGAGAAACACTGAAGCTTTCTTT
TRBV19,TRBD1,NA,TRBJ1-1,CASSDRGTSRTEAFF,TGTGCCAGTTCGGACAGGGGGACGTCGAGGACTGAAGCTTTCTTT
TRBV28,NA,NA,TRBJ1-6,CASTLYENSPLHF,TGTGCCAGCACCCTGTACGAGAATTCACCCCTCCACTTT
TRBV6-5,TRBD1,NA,TRBJ1-5,CASSWGQGNQPQHF,TGTGCCAGCAGTTGGGGACAGGGGAATCAGCCCCAGCATTTT
TRBV6-5,TRBD2,NA,TRBJ2-1,CASRKERGGGNEQFF,TGTGCCAGCAGGAAGGAGCGGGGGGGTGGCAATGAGCAGTTCTTC
TRBV9,NA,NA,TRBJ2-2,CASSATDGELFF,TGTGCCAGCAGCGCGACAGACGGGGAGCTGTTTTTT
TRBV11-2,TRBD1,NA,TRBJ2-5,CASSLRRQGWETQYF,TGTGCCAGCAGCTTAAGGAGACAGGGTTGGGAGACCCAGTACTTC
TRBV5-5,TRBD1,NA,TRBJ2-1,CASSLEGQPYNEQFF,TGTGCCAGCAGCTTGGAGGGACAGCCCTACAATGAGCAGTTCTTC
TRBV28,TRBD1,NA,TRBJ2-2,CASSSGQAATGELFF,TGTGCCAGCAGTTCGGGACAGGCGGCCACCGGGGAGCTGTTTTTT
TRBV15,NA,NA,TRBJ1-5,CATSRGQGDNQPQHF,TGTGCCACCAGCAGAGGGCAGGGTGACAATCAGCCCCAGCATTTT
TRBV7-3,TRBD2,NA,TRBJ2-1,CASRTSGGDNEQFF,TGTGCCAGCAGGACTAGCGGGGGGGACAATGAGCAGTTCTTC
TRBV11-3,TRBD1,NA,TRBJ2-3,CASSPGQGRRDTQYF,TGTGCCAGCAGCCCGGGACAGGGTAGGAGAGATACGCAGTATTTT